The entry below describes one T cell receptor (beta chain). Its antigen is still unknown. One base away there is no much larger clone; base qualities are not given. TCRdb records Illumina HiSeq 1500 as the sequencer. TCRdb reprocessing: public reads trimmed at Q25 with fastp, clones called with MiXCR, in-frame beta chains kept. Every distinct CDR3 protein forms one entry, paired with its most common genes and DNA. The sample contains approximately 700,000 distinct CDR3 sequences, 35% of them found a single time. The ten top clones hold 2.5% to 3.5% of the sample. This entry comes from a study of T cell repertoires in cytomegalovirus infection (dated by TCRdb to the late 2010s). Notes on the research overall: The HLA type of each donor mattered for the analysis, because public TCR beta signatures pointed to carriage of CMV infection along with the matching HLA type.

The paper as a whole reports these results and caveats: The ex vivo response was dominated by HLA-C-restricted CMV-specific TCR beta clonotypes, which also provided the single most frequent clonotype in two of eight donors. In both this cohort and an independent roughly 330-donor cohort, the cumulative frequency of public TCR beta family members distinguished carriers of CMV infection plus the relevant HLA type.

Trimmed from V: 2 bases; trimmed from J: 5 bases; junction bases lacking a gene match: 19. CDR1 MNHNS and CDR2 SASEGT were looked up in the germline V gene. The CDR3 measures 19 amino acids from cysteine to phenylalanine. The read is trimmed to its CDR3 DNA, 57 bases read in frame from base 1. The clonotype comes from a human donor in good health (CMV status not recorded). Some clones in this sample may be carry-over from other donors' samples. The chain is made from TRBV6-1 and TRBJ1-2; 8 bases in between match TRBD1. Sequenced sample: PBMCs. The nucleotide sequence is TGTGCCAGCAGTGAAATTGGTAGGGCAGGGGGCAGAGTATCATATGGCTACACCTTC. It specifies CASSEIGRAGGRVSYGYTF.